The T cell receptor (beta chain) described here comes from a study of T cells in Graves' hyperthyroidism and ophthalmopathy. Amplification of TCR beta CDR3 regions was performed using RNA transcripts as template. First-round RT-PCR of the TCR CDR3 relied on the HTBI primer set. TCRdb re-derived calls from the multiplex PCR reads in MiXCR, one entry per CDR3 protein. The sample lists around 540,000 distinct CDR3 sequences; about 16% were seen once. Uncontrolled infection, other autoimmune disease, pregnancy and lactation each barred patients from inclusion. V dropped 6 bases and J dropped 1 base, with 21 bases sitting between them. CDR1 and CDR2 from the germline V gene are MNHEY and SMNVEV (reference sequence). This CDR3 has 17 residues.

This sequence originates from a woman in her twenties or thirties with Graves' ophthalmopathy. Input material: blood. This rearrangement joins TRBV27 to TRBJ1-1; perhaps TRBD1 as D (6 bases). The CDR3 DNA reads TGTGCCAGCAGACCACTCACCCCAAGGACAGCGAACACTGAAGCTTTCTTT. It yields the protein CASRPLTPRTANTEAFF.